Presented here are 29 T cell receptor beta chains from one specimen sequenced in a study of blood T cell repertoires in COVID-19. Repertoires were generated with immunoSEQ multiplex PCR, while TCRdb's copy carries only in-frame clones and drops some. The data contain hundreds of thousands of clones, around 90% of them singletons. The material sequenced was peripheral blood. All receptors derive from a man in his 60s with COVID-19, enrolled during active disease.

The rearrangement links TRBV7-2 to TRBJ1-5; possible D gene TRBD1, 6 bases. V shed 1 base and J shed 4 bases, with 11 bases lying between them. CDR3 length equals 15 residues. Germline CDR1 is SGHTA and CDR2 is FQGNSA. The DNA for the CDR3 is TGTGCCAGCAGCTTAGACCGGACAGCTAATCAGCCCCAGCATTTT. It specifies CASSLDRTANQPQHF.

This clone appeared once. The CDR3 nucleotides are TGTGCCAGCGGCCCCCCGCTCAGCTCCTACGAGCAGTACTTC. This sequence encodes CASGPPLSSYEQYF. The chain employs TRBV7-2 and TRBJ2-7; D is uncertain. CDR1 and CDR2 from the germline V gene are SGHTA and FQGNSA. The CDR3 runs to 14 residues. V shed 8 bases and J shed 0 bases, with 14 bases lying between them.

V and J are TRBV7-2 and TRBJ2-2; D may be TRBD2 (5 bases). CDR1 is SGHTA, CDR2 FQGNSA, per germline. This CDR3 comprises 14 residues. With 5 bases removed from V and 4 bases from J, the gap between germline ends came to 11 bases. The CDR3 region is CASSPMGSTGELFF. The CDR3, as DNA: TGTGCCAGCAGCCCCATGGGGAGCACCGGGGAGCTGTTTTTT.

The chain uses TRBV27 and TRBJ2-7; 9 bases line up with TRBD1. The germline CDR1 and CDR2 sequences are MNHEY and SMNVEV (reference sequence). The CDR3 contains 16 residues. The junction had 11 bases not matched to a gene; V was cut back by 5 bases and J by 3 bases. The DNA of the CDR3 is TGTGCCAGCAGTCCCCTAAGGGGACAGGGTGTCTACGAGCAGTACTTC. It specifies CASSPLRGQGVYEQYF.

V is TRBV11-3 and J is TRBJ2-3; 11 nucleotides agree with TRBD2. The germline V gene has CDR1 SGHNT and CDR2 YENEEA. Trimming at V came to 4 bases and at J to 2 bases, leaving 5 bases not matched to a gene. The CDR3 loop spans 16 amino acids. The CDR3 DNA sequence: TGTGCCAGCAGCTCAGATAGCGGGGGGGCCACAGATACGCAGTATTTT. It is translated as CASSSDSGGATDTQYF.

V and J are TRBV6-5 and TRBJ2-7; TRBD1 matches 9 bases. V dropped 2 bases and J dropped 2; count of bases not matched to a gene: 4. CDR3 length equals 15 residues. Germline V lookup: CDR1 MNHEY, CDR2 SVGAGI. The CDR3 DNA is TGTGCCAGCAGTTACGGGGGACAGGGAGCCTACGAGCAGTACTTC. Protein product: CASSYGGQGAYEQYF.

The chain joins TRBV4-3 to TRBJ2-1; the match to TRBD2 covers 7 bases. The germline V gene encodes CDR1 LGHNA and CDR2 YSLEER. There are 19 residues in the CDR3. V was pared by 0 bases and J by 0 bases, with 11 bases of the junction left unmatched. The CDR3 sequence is CASSQDLLAATSSYNEQFF. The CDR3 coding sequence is TGCGCCAGCAGCCAAGATCTTCTAGCGGCCACGAGCTCCTACAATGAGCAGTTCTTC.

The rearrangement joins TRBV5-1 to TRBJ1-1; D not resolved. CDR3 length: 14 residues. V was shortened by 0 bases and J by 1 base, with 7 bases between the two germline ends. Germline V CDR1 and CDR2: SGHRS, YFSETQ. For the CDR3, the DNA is TGCGCCAGCAGCTTGGGCCCCGGGAACACTGAAGCTTTCTTT. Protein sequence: CASSLGPGNTEAFF.

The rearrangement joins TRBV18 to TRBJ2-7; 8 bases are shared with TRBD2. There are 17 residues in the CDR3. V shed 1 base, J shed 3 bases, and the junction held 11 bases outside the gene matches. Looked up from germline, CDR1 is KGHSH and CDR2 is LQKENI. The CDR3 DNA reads TGTGCCAGCTCACCACAAGCCGGTGGGACTAGGTTCTACGAGCAGTACTTC. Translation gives CASSPQAGGTRFYEQYF.

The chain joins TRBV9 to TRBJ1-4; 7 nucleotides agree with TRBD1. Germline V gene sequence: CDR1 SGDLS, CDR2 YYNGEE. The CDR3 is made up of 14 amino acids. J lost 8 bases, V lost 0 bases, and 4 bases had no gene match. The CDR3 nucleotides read TGTGCCAGCAGCGTAGGAGGGGGCGGCGAAAAACTGTTTTTT. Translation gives CASSVGGGGEKLFF.

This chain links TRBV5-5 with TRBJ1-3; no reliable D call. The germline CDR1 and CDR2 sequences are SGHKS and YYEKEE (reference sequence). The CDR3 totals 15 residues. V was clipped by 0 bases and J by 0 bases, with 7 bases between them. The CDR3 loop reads CASSLDASSGNTIYF. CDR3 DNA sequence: TGTGCCAGCAGCTTGGACGCCAGCTCTGGAAACACCATATATTTT.

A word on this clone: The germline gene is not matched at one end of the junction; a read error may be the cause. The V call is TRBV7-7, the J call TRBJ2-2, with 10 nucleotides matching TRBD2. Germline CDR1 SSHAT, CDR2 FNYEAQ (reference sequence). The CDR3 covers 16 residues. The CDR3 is CASSQLAGELGGELFF. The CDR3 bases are TGTGCTAGCAGCCAGCTAGCGGGAGAGCTAGGCGGGGAGCTGTTTTTT. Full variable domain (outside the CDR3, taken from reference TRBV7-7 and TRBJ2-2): GAGVSQSPRYKVTKRGQDVTLRCDPISSHATLYWYQQALGQGPEFLTYFNYEAQPDKSGLPSDRFSAERPEGSISTLTIQRTEQRDSAMYRCASSQLAGELGGELFFGEGSRLTVL.

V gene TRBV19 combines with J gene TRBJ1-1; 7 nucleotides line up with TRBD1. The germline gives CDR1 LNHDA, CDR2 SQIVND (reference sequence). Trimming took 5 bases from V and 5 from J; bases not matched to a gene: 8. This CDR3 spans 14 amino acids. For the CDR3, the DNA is TGTGCCAGTAGTGAGCCGGGACAGAGGACTGAAGCTTTCTTT. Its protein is CASSEPGQRTEAFF.

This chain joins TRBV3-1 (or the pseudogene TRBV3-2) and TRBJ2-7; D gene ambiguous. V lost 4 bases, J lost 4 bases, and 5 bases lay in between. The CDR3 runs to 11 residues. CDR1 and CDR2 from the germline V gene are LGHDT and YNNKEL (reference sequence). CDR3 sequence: CASSLHYEQYF. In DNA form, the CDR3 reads TGTGCCAGCAGCCTACATTACGAGCAGTACTTC.

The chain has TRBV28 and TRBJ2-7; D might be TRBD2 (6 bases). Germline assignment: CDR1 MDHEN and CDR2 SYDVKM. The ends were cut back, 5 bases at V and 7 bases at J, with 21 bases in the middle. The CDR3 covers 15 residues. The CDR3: CASSAPRDGGTEQYF. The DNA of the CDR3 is TGTGCCAGCAGTGCCCCCCGGGACGGCGGGACGGAGCAGTACTTC.

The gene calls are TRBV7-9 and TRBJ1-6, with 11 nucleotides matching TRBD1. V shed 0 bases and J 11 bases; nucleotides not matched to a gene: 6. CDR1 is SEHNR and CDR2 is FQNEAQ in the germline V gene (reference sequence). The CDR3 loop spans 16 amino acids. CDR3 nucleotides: TGTGCCAGCAGCTTAGCGGCGGGGACAGGGGGGCCACCCCTCCACTTT. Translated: CASSLAAGTGGPPLHF.

The CDR3 protein is CATSARDTGGGNTIYF. The CDR3, as DNA: TGTGCCACCAGTGCCCGGGACACTGGCGGCGGAAACACCATATATTTT. The chain uses TRBV24-1 and TRBJ1-3; D might be TRBD1 (6 bases). Trimming took off 5 bases at V and 4 bases at J, with 17 bases between the two ends. The CDR3 covers 16 residues. Germline assignment: CDR1 KGHDR and CDR2 SFDVKD.

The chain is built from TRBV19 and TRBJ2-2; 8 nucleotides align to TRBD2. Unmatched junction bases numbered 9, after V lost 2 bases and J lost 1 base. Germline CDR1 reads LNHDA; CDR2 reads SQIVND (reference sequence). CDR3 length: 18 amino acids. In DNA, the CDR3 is TGTGCCAGTAGTATACGGGCGGGGGGCACCTGGAACACCGGGGAGCTGTTTTTT. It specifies CASSIRAGGTWNTGELFF. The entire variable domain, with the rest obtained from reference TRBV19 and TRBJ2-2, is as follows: DGGITQSPKYLFRKEGQNVTLSCEQNLNHDAMYWYRQDPGQGLRLIYYSQIVNDFQKGDIAEGYSVSREKKESFPLTVTSAQKNPTAFYLCASSIRAGGTWNTGELFFGEGSRLTVL.

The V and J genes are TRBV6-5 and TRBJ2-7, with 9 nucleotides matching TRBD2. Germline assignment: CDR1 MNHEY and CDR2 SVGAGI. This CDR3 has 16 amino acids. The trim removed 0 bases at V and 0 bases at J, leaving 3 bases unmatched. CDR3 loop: CASSYSILAGSYEQYF. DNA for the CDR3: TGTGCCAGCAGTTACTCGATACTAGCGGGCTCCTACGAGCAGTACTTC.

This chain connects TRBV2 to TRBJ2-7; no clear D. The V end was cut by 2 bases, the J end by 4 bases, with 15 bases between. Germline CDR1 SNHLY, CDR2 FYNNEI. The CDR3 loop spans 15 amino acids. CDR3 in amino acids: CASSERLGITYEQYF. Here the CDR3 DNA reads TGTGCCAGCAGTGAAAGGCTAGGTATTACTTACGAGCAGTACTTC.

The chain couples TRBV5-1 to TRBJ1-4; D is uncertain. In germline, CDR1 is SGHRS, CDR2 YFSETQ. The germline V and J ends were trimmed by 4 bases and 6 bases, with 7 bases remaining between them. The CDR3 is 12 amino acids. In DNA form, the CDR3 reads TGCGCCAGCAGCCCGGGGTATGAAAAACTGTTTTTT. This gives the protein CASSPGYEKLFF.

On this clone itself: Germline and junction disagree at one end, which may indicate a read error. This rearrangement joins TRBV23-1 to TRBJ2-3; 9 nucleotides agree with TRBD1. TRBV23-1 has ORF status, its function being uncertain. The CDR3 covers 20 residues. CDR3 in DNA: TGTGCCAGCCCCCTCCTCGCGGCGGACAGGGGAGATCATCGTCATGATACGCAGTATTTT. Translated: CASPLLAADRGDHRHDTQYF.

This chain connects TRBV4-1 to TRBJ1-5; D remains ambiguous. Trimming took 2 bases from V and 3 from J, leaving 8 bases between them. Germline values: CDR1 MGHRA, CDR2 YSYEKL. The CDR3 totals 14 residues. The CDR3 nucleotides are TGCGCCAGCAGCCAACTAGAATTCAATCAGCCCCAGCATTTT. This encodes CASSQLEFNQPQHF.

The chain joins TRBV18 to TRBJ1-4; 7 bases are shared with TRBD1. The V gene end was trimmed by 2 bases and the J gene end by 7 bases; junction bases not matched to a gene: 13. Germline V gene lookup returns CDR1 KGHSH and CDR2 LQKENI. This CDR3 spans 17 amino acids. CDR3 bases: TGTGCCAGCTCACCAGGGACAGTCGGGTCAGGTGGTGAAAAACTGTTTTTT. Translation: CASSPGTVGSGGEKLFF.

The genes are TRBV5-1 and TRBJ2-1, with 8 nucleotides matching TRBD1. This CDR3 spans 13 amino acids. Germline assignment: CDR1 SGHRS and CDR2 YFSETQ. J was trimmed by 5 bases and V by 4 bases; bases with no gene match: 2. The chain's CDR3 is CASSRTGNNEQFF. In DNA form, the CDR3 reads TGCGCCAGCAGCAGGACAGGGAACAATGAGCAGTTCTTC. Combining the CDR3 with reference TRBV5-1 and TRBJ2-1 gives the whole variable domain KAGVTQTPRYLIKTRGQQVTLSCSPISGHRSVSWYQQTPGQGLQFLFEYFSETQRNKGNFPGRFSGRQFSNSRSEMNVSTLELGDSALYLCASSRTGNNEQFFGPGTRLTVL.

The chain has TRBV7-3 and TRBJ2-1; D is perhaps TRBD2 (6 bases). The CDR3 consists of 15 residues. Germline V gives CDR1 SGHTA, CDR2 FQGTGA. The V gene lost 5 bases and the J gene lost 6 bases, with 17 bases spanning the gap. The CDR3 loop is CASSISSAPSNEQFF. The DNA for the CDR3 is TGTGCCAGCAGCATTTCTAGCGCCCCCTCCAATGAGCAGTTCTTC.

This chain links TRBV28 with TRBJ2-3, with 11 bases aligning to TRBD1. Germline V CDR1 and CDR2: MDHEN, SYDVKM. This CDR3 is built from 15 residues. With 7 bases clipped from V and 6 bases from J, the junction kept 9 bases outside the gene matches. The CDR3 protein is CASITGQGAGDTQYF. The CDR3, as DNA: TGTGCCAGCATTACCGGACAGGGGGCCGGGGATACGCAGTATTTT.

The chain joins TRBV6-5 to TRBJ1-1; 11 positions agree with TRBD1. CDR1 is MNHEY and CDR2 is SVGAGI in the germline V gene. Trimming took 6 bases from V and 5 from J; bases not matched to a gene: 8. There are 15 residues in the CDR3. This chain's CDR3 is CASRFARDRGTEAFF. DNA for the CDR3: TGTGCCAGCAGATTCGCCCGGGACAGGGGGACTGAAGCTTTCTTT.

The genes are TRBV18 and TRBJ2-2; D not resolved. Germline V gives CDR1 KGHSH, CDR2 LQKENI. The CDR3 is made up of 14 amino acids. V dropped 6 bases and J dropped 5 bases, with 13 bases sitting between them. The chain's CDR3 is CASSSKAATGELFF. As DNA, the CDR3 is TGTGCCAGCTCTTCTAAAGCAGCGACCGGGGAGCTGTTTTTT.